The TCR beta chain described here comes from a study of T cell responses to AZD1222 COVID-19 vaccine. Generated by immunoSEQ multiplex PCR, the TCRdb table keeps only in-frame clones and is missing some. Among around 120,000 clones listed, about nine tenths were seen once. The germline CDR1 and CDR2 sequences are LGHNA and YSLEER. CDR3 length: 17 residues. J was trimmed by 5 bases and V by 0 bases; bases with no gene match: 11. This chain joins TRBV4-3 and TRBJ2-3; 7 nucleotides align to TRBD1. This TCR was recovered from an adult in good health. The source material was peripheral blood, sampled on day 0 of AZD1222 vaccination. The CDR3 reads CASSQDFRQGGGDTQYF. CDR3 sequence (DNA): TGCGCCAGCAGCCAAGATTTCCGACAGGGTGGGGGAGATACGCAGTATTTT.